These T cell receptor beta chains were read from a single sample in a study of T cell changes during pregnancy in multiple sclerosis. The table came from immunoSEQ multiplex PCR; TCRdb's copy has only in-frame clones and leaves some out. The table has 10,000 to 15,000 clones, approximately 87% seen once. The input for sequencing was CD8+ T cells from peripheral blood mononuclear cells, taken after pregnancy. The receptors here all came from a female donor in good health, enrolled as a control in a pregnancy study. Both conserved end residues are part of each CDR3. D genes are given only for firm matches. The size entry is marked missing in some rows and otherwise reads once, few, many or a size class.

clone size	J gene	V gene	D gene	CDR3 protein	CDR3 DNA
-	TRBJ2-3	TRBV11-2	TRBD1	CASSPDRGFTDTQYF	TGTGCCAGCAGCCCGGACAGGGGATTTACAGATACGCAGTATTTT
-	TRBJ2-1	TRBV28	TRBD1	CASSKGALDEQFF	TGTGCCAGCAGTAAGGGGGCGCTTGATGAGCAGTTCTTC
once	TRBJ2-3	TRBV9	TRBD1	CASSSPGTGDLDTQYF	TGTGCCAGCAGCTCACCCGGGACAGGGGATTTGGATACGCAGTATTTT
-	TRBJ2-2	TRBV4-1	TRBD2	CASSHWTSGFSGGELFF	TGCGCCAGCAGCCACTGGACTAGCGGGTTTTCTGGGGGGGAGCTGTTTTTT
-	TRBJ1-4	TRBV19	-	CASSMGQYNEKLFF	TGTGCCAGTAGTATGGGGCAGTATAATGAAAAACTGTTTTTT
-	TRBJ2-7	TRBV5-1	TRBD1	CASSLEGQGYEQYF	TGCGCCAGCAGCTTGGAGGGACAGGGTTACGAGCAGTACTTC
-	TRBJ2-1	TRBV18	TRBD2	CASAGLAGVDEQFF	TGTGCCAGCGCGGGACTAGCGGGAGTCGATGAGCAGTTCTTC
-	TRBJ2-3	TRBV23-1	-	CASTLEGTFYRTDTQYF	TGCGCCAGCACCCTAGAGGGGACATTCTACCGCACAGATACGCAGTATTTT
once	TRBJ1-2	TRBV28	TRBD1	CASSLPETGGTLTHGYTF	TGTGCCAGCAGTTTGCCCGAGACAGGGGGAACTTTGACCCATGGCTACACCTTC
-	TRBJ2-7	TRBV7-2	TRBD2	CASRSGLAGDLGGGYEQYF	TGTGCCAGCAGGTCTGGACTAGCGGGAGATCTAGGGGGGGGCTACGAGCAGTACTTC
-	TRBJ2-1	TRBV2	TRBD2	CASRVGSSGGVGEQFF	TGTGCCAGCAGGGTCGGGTCTAGCGGGGGGGTAGGTGAGCAGTTCTTC
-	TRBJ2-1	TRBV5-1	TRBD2	CASSLQTSGSSNEQFF	TGCGCCAGCAGCTTGCAAACTAGCGGGAGTAGCAATGAGCAGTTCTTC
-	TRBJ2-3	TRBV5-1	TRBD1	CASSLSRTGPLDTQYF	TGCGCCAGCAGCTTGTCCCGGACAGGACCTCTAGATACGCAGTATTTT
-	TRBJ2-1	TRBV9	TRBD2	CASSETSVEYNEQFF	TGTGCCAGCAGCGAAACTAGCGTTGAATACAATGAGCAGTTCTTC